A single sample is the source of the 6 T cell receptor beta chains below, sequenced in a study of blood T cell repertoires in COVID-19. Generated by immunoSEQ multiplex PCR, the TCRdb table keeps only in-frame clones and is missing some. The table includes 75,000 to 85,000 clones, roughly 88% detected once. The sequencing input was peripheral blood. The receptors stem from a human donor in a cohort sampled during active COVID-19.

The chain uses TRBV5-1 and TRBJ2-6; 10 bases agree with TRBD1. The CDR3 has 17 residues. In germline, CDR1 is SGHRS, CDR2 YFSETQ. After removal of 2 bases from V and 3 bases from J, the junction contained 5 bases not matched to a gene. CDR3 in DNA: TGCGCCAGCAGCTTAGGACAGGGGGTCTTTGGGGCCAACGTCCTGACTTTC. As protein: CASSLGQGVFGANVLTF.

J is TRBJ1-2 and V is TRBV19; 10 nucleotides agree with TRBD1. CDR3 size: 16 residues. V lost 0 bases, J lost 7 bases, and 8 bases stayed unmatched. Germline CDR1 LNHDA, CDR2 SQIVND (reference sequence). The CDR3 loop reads CASSIDGGQGRSGYTF. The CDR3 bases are TGTGCCAGTAGTATAGATGGGGGACAGGGGAGATCTGGCTACACCTTC.

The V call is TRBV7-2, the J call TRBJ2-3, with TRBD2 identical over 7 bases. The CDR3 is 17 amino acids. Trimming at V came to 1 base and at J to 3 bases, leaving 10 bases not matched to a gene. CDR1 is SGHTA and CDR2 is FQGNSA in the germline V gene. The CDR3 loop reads CASSLVVVAGGTDTQYF. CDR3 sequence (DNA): TGTGCCAGCAGCTTAGTTGTGGTAGCGGGCGGGACAGATACGCAGTATTTT.

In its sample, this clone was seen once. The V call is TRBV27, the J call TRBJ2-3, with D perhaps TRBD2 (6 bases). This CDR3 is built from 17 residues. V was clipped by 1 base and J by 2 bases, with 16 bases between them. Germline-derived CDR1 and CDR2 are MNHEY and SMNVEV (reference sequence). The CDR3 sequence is CASSLYPDYQNTDTQYF. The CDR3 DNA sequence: TGTGCCAGCAGTTTATACCCGGACTATCAGAACACAGATACGCAGTATTTT.

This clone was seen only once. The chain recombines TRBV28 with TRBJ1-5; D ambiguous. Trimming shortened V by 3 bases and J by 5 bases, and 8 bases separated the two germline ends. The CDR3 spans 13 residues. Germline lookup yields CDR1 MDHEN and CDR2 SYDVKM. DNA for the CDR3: TGTGCCAGCAGTTTGAGTCCGTATCAGCCCCAGCATTTT. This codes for CASSLSPYQPQHF.

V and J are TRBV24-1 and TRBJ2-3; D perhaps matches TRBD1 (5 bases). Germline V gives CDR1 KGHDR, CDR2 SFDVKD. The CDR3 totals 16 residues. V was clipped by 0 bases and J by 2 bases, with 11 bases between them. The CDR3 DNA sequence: TGTGCCACCAGTGATTTGGCAGGGAAAGACACAGATACGCAGTATTTT. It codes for CATSDLAGKDTDTQYF.